The clone carrying this TCR beta chain showed up just a few times. What it binds is unknown. From germline, CDR1 is SGHKS and CDR2 YYEKEE (reference sequence). Germline trimming cut 4 bases from V and 9 bases from J; bases unmatched to any gene: 6. The CDR3 is 12 amino acids. The data stem from a study of T-cell memory formation after mild COVID-19. TCRdb reanalysed the 5' RACE reads using MiXCR and keeps one entry per CDR3 protein. The sample has approximately 98,000 distinct CDR3 sequences; 15% to 20% are singletons. Notes on the study in general: Prior to infection, memory already included some responding clones, suggesting cross-reactive memory joined. From day 15 to 85, contracting clones were balanced between CD4 and CD8, whereas later expanders leaned toward CD4+.

The gene calls are TRBV5-5 and TRBJ2-7, with 8 nucleotides matching TRBD1. Sequencing was done on a sample of PBMCs or a T cell subset sorted from them (not recorded which). The sequence was obtained from a man aged 18 to 35 who had mild COVID-19 (a few samples of this study predate the infection). Cell type and time point are not known. The CDR3 sequence is CASSLQGAGQYF. As DNA, the CDR3 is TGTGCCAGCAGCCTCCAGGGGGCCGGGCAGTACTTC. Full variable domain (remainder filled in from reference TRBV5-5 and TRBJ2-7): DAGVTQSPTHLIKTRGQQVTLRCSPISGHKSVSWYQQVLGQGPQFIFQYYEKEERGRGNFPDRFSARQFPNYSSELNVNALLLGDSALYLCASSLQGAGQYFGPGTRLTVT.